The source of this TCR beta chain is a study of molecular identifiers for immune sequencing clone quantification. TCR libraries were built in bulk with a published protocol and specific TCR primers. One entry per CDR3 protein results from TCRdb running MiXCR on the PCR reads. The table shows tens of thousands of distinct CDR3 sequences, with roughly a fifth occurring only once. Regarding the study as a whole: Clone sizes that are highly expanded could be underestimated when identical TCR molecules share a barcode.

Naive CD8 T cells, phenotype CD8+CD4-CCR7+CD45RA+, were sorted. Turning to this clonotype: The antigen remains undetermined.

Germline-derived CDR1 and CDR2 are MNHEY and SMNVEV (reference sequence). The CDR3 consists of 13 residues. V dropped 6 bases and J dropped 4 bases, with 12 bases sitting between them. This TCR came from a human donor in good health. Some libraries in this study had Jurkat cell RNA spiked in. The specimen sequenced was naive CD8+ T cells from blood, with Jurkat cell RNA spiked in. Regarding subset: FACS-sorted CD8+CD4-CCR7+CD45RA+ naive T cells. The V and J genes are TRBV27 and TRBJ2-5, with D possibly being TRBD1 or TRBD2 (6 bases each). CDR3 DNA sequence: TGTGCCAGCAGGAGGGGGGCGGGAGAGACCCAGTACTTC. Protein product: CASRRGAGETQYF.